The sequence of this TCR beta chain was determined in a study of CD4+ T cells in melanoma. V was shortened by 6 bases and J by 2 bases, with 7 bases between the two germline ends. This CDR3 spans 12 amino acids. Germline CDR1 and CDR2: KGHSH and LQKENI. The method was immunoSEQ multiplex PCR; TCRdb's version includes in-frame clones alone and lacks a portion of them. The data hold 20,000 to 25,000 clones, with approximately 80% observed a single time. Study-level findings and limits: Neoantigen-specific CD4+ T cells in melanoma reportedly had diverse differentiation states. CD8+ T cell, macrophage and B cell function reportedly correlated with neoantigen-specific CD4+ T cells.

Regarding this clone: Its target is not known.

V and J are TRBV18 and TRBJ2-5; D unclear. What was sequenced was cells from a culture (not recorded whether cultured in vitro). The TCR sequence derives from a human donor with melanoma. The CDR3 region has the DNA TGTGCCAGCTCGGAGCAACAAGAGACCCAGTACTTC. Amino acids: CASSEQQETQYF.